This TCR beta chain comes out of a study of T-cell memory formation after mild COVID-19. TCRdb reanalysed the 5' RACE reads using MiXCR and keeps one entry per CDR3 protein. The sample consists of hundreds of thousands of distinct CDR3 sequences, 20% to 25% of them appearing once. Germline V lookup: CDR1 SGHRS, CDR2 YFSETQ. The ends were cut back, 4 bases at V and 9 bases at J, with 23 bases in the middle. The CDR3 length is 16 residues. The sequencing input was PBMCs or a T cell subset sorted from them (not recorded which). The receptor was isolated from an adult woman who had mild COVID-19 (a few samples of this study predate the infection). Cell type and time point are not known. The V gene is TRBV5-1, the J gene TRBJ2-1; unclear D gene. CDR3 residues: CASSPGPLSTRSEQFF. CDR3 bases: TGCGCCAGCAGCCCAGGCCCCCTATCAACGAGGAGTGAGCAGTTCTTC.